What follows describes a single T cell receptor beta chain. Its antigen is not identified. Compared with germline, one end of the junction differs, possibly owing to a read error. The template was RNA from unsorted bulk tissue. Newly diagnosed lung cancer patients had thoracic surgery in China, August–late 2014, without prior chemotherapy. This specimen belongs to a study of tumor and adjacent non-tumor tissue in lung cancer. About the study: Samples averaged roughly 4 million productive TCRbeta reads each.

Three rounds of nested PCR, following a modified ARM-PCR protocol, produced the TCRbeta library. TCRdb re-called the multiplex PCR reads through MiXCR, storing one row per CDR3 protein. There are some 200,000 distinct CDR3 sequences in the sample; around 71% occur only once, and under 30% lies in the top ten. CDR3 length: 16 residues. Germline V gives CDR1 MDHEN, CDR2 SYDVKM. Findings and limits, study-wide: In normal lung, the top 100 clones were significantly more dominant than in tumor. Higher tumor TCR diversity was associated with shorter survival.

This TCR was recovered from a man aged 55 to 70 with non-small cell lung cancer. The sequencing input was lung tumor tissue. V usage is TRBV28 and J usage is TRBJ2-3, with TRBD1 as a possible D gene (6 bases). CDR3 amino acids: CSSSIGGHRGTDTQYF. CDR3 coding DNA: TGTTCCAGCAGTATCGGCGGGCATAGGGGGACAGATACGCAGTATTTT.